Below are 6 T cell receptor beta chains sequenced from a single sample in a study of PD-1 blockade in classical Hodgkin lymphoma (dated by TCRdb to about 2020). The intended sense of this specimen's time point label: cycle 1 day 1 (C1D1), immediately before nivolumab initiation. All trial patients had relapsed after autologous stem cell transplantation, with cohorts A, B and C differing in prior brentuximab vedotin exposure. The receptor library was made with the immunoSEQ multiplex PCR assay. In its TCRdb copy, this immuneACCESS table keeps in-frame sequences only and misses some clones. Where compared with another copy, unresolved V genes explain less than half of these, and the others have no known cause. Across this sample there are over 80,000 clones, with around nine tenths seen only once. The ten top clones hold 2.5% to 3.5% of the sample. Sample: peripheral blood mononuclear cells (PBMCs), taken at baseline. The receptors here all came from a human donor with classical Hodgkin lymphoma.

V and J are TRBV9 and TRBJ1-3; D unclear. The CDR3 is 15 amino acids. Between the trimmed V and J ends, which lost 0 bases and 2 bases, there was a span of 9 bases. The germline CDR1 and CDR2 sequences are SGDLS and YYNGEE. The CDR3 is CASSVGYRPGNTIYF. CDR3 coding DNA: TGTGCCAGCAGCGTAGGATATAGGCCTGGAAACACCATATATTTT.

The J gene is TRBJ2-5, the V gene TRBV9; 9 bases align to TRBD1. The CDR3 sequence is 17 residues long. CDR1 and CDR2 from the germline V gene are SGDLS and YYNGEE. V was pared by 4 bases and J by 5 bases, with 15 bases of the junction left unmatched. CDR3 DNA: TGTGCCAGCAGCCCGTCGACAGGGGGGTCGGTCCGGGAGACCCAGTACTTC. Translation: CASSPSTGGSVRETQYF.

The CDR3 spells CARSFDSPSGNTIYF. The CDR3 DNA is TGTGCCAGAAGCTTTGACTCGCCCTCTGGAAACACCATATATTTT. The chain combines TRBV5-3 with TRBJ1-3; the D is unclear. TRBV5-3 is annotated as an ORF whose role is uncertain. The CDR3 covers 15 residues. Trimming removed 2 bases from V and 0 bases from J, with 9 bases in between.

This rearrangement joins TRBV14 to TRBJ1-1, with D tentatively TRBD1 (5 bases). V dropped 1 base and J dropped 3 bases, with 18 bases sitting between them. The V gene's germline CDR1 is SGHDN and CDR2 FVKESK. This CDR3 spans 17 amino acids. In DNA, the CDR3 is TGTGCCAGCAGCCAAGGGACGTCTAGGACACGATACACTGAAGCTTTCTTT. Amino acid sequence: CASSQGTSRTRYTEAFF.

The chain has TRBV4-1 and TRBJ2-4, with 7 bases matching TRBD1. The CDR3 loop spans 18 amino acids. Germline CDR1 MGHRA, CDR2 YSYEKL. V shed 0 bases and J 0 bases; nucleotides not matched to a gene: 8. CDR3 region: CASSQDPRQGIAKNIQYF. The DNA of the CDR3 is TGCGCCAGCAGCCAAGATCCACGACAGGGAATAGCCAAAAACATTCAGTACTTC.

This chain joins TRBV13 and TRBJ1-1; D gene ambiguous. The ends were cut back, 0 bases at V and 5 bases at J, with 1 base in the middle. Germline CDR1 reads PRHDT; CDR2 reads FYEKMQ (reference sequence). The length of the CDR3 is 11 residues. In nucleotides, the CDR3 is TGTGCCAGCAGCTTAGGGACTGAAGCTTTCTTT. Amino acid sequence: CASSLGTEAFF.